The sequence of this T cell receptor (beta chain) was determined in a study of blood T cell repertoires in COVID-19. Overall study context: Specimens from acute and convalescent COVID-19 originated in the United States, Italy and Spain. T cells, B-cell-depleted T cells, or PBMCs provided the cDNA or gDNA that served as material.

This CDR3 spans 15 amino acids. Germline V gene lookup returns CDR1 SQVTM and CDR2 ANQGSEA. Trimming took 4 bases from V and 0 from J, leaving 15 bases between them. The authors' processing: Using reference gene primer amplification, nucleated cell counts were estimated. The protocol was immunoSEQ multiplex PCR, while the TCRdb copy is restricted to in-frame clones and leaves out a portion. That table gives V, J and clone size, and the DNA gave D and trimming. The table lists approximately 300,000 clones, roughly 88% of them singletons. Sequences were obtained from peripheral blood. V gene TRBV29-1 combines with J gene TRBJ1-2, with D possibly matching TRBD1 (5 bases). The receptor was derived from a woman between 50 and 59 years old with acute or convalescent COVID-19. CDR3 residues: CSVGKTAIPNYGYTF. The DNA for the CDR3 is TGCAGCGTTGGAAAGACAGCTATTCCTAACTATGGCTACACCTTC.